The 32 T cell receptor beta chains below all came from one sample that was sequenced in a study of regulatory T cells in long-lasting Graves disease. Time point denoted: newly diagnosed GD, antithyroid drugs for less than 3 months. The TCR library was made from RNA extracted from PBMCs. The authors built TCR beta libraries using iRepertoire HTBI primers and Arm-PCR of CDR3 regions. Each CDR3 protein gets one entry after TCRdb re-called the multiplex PCR reads with MiXCR. The data contain 360,000 or so distinct CDR3 sequences, 15% to 20% of them singletons. These data are also associated with another study on T cells in Graves' hyperthyroidism and ophthalmopathy.

Source: peripheral blood mononuclear cells (PBMCs), taken at new diagnosis, from a patient treated with antithyroid drugs. The receptor set was obtained from a man aged 35-49 years with Graves disease.

This clonotype has at least ten counts. The rearrangement joins TRBV7-3 to TRBJ2-1, with D tentatively TRBD1 (6 bases). The DNA end is a closer match to TRBJ2-5, so the J assignment may be wrong. In germline, CDR1 is SGHTA, CDR2 FQGTGA. The CDR3 consists of 16 residues. In DNA, the CDR3 is TGTGCCAGCAGCTTAAAAGGGGGACATATTCAAGAGACCCAGTACTTC. Its translation is CASSLKGGHIQETQYF.

Remarks on this clonotype: Its ends do not fully match the called genes, so a read error is possible. V usage is TRBV19 and J usage is TRBJ2-7, with TRBD1 matching 10 bases. Germline CDR1 LNHDA, CDR2 SQIVND (reference sequence). The CDR3 extends over 14 amino acids. CDR3 region: CASSTRRDRGEQHF. DNA of the CDR3: TGTGCCAGTAGTACGAGACGGGACAGGGGCGAGCAGCACTTC.

V is TRBV5-1 and J is TRBJ2-3, with 9 bases aligning to TRBD2. The CDR3 totals 15 residues. V lost 5 bases, J lost 3 bases, and 7 bases stayed unmatched. Germline V gene lookup returns CDR1 SGHRS and CDR2 YFSETQ. CDR3 nucleotides: TGCGCCAGCAGGTTGCGGGGGGGCCTGACAGATACGCAGTATTTT. This translates into CASRLRGGLTDTQYF.

The CDR3 DNA is TGTGCCAGCAGCTATAGTATTAATTCACCCCTCCACTTT. Translating gives CASSYSINSPLHF. V gene TRBV7-3 combines with J gene TRBJ1-6; D is uncertain. Trimming removed 4 bases at V and 6 bases at J, with 7 bases between. The CDR3 has 13 amino acids. The germline CDR1 and CDR2 sequences are SGHTA and FQGTGA.

V and J are TRBV9 and TRBJ2-7; 10 nucleotides align to TRBD2. The germline V gene has CDR1 SGDLS and CDR2 YYNGEE. Losses at the gene ends were 0 bases for V and 4 bases for J; bases not matched to a gene: 4. The CDR3 length is 15 residues. CDR3 DNA: TGTGCCAGCAGCGTAGAGGCTAGCGGGGGATACGAGCAGTACTTC. It encodes CASSVEASGGYEQYF.

There are many counts of this clonotype. The chain links TRBV10-1 to TRBJ2-7, with 7 bases identical to TRBD1. This CDR3 contains 14 residues. Germline CDR1 reads WNHNN; CDR2 reads SYGVQD (reference sequence). With 5 bases clipped from V and 5 bases from J, the junction kept 9 bases outside the gene matches. CDR3 coding DNA: TGCGCCAGCAGTTCCTCCGGGACAGTGGACGAGCAGTACTTC. Encoded protein: CASSSSGTVDEQYF.

This chain connects TRBV4-1 to TRBJ1-6, with no clear D. This CDR3 has 17 amino acids. The V and J ends lost 1 base and 7 bases respectively, with 17 bases between them. Germline assignment: CDR1 MGHRA and CDR2 YSYEKL. The CDR3, as DNA: TGCGCCAGCAGCCAAGTCATCCCTCCCAGGCAAAATTCACCCCTCCACTTT. Translated, it gives CASSQVIPPRQNSPLHF.

This clonotype was picked up many times. This chain uses TRBV3-1 with TRBJ2-4; D unresolved. V gave up 0 bases and J gave up 15 bases, with 15 bases separating them. This CDR3 is 13 amino acids long. CDR1 and CDR2 (germline): LGHDT, YNNKEL (reference sequence). In nucleotides, the CDR3 is TGTGCCAGCAGCCAAGAAGGGCCAGACGAGGCGTACTTC. This gives the protein CASSQEGPDEAYF.

This clonotype showed up many times. The chain couples TRBV6-5 to TRBJ2-2, with D perhaps matching TRBD1 (5 bases). Germline V gene data show CDR1 as MNHEY and CDR2 as SVGAGI. There are 17 residues in the CDR3. V was trimmed by 2 bases and J by 4 bases, leaving 17 bases between them. Here the CDR3 reads CASSYTNLRQPTGELFF. The CDR3 DNA follows: TGTGCCAGCAGTTACACGAACCTCCGACAGCCCACCGGGGAGCTGTTTTTT.

The V gene is TRBV6-1, the J gene TRBJ1-2; D possibly corresponds to TRBD1 (5 bases). Germline CDR1 is MNHNS and CDR2 is SASEGT. The CDR3 totals 16 residues. V was clipped by 1 base and J by 4 bases, with 16 bases between them. As DNA, the CDR3 is TGTGCCAGCAGTGAAGGGAGGGGTCGGGACCTCTATGGCTACACCTTC. It codes for CASSEGRGRDLYGYTF.

The chain combines TRBV5-1 with TRBJ2-7; 7 bases are a match to TRBD1. The CDR3 loop spans 16 amino acids. With 4 bases clipped from V and 0 bases from J, the junction kept 10 bases outside the gene matches. The germline V gene encodes CDR1 SGHRS and CDR2 YFSETQ. CDR3 sequence reads: CASSEAGTVNSYEQYF. The CDR3, as DNA: TGCGCCAGCAGCGAAGCCGGGACAGTGAACTCCTACGAGCAGTACTTC.

The V gene is TRBV3-1, the J gene TRBJ2-4, with D perhaps TRBD1 or TRBD2 (5 bases each). Germline CDR1 and CDR2: LGHDT and YNNKEL (reference sequence). Trimming cost V 0 bases and J 6 bases, with 15 bases left between them. The CDR3 runs 16 residues. CDR3 in amino acids: CASSQDKGRAGNIQYF. In DNA, the CDR3 is TGTGCCAGCAGCCAAGATAAAGGCAGGGCGGGAAACATTCAGTACTTC.

The chain employs TRBV9 and TRBJ2-3; the match to TRBD1 covers 9 bases. The CDR3 contains 16 residues. The germline V gene encodes CDR1 SGDLS and CDR2 YYNGEE. Trimming took 1 base from V and 4 from J; bases not matched to a gene: 7. CDR3 nucleotide sequence: TGTGCCAGCAGCGTAAGAGAGGGGGACAGGGCAGATACGCAGTATTTT. It encodes CASSVREGDRADTQYF.

This clonotype has only a few counts. This rearrangement joins TRBV7-2 to TRBJ2-6, with D possibly TRBD1 on 6 matching bases. Trimming left V 1 base short and J 0 bases short, with 13 bases between. CDR3 length equals 18 residues. Germline CDR1 reads SGHTA; CDR2 reads FQGNSA. The CDR3 DNA sequence: TGTGCCAGCAGCTTAGAAGGGACACTCTCCTCTGGGGCCAACGTCCTGACTTTC. It codes for CASSLEGTLSSGANVLTF.

In its sample, this clonotype was seen many times. This CDR3 is CASNSHGGGAYNEQFF. Here the CDR3 DNA reads TGTGCCAGCAACTCGCACGGCGGGGGGGCCTACAATGAGCAGTTCTTC. The chain is built from TRBV11-1 and TRBJ2-1, with TRBD2 matching 9 bases. The CDR3 runs to 16 residues. The V gene end was trimmed by 7 bases and the J gene end by 2 bases; junction bases not matched to a gene: 9. CDR1 and CDR2 (germline): SGHAT, FQDESV (reference sequence).

This clonotype was seen many times. The chain joins TRBV18 to TRBJ1-2, with a weak D call TRBD1 (5 bases). Germline V gene sequence: CDR1 KGHSH, CDR2 LQKENI. V was cut by 5 bases and J by 0 bases, with 10 bases left in between. This CDR3 has 14 amino acids. The CDR3 loop is CASSKDNSNYGYTF. CDR3 coding DNA: TGTGCCAGCTCAAAGGACAATTCTAACTATGGCTACACCTTC. Full variable domain (outside the CDR3, taken from reference TRBV18 and TRBJ1-2): NAGVMQNPRHLVRRRGQEARLRCSPMKGHSHVYWYRQLPEEGLKFMVYLQKENIIDESGMPKERFSAEFPKEGPSILRIQQVVRGDSAAYFCASSKDNSNYGYTFGSGTRLTVV.

This chain links TRBV6-1 with TRBJ1-4; a possible D gene is TRBD1 (5 bases). In germline, CDR1 is MNHNS, CDR2 SASEGT. The ends were cut back, 5 bases at V and 2 bases at J, with 12 bases in the middle. The CDR3 is made up of 15 amino acids. The CDR3 region has the DNA TGTGCCAGCAGTCACGTGAGGGGCACTAATGAAAAACTGTTTTTT. This sequence encodes CASSHVRGTNEKLFF.

This clonotype was detected only a few times. A read error may explain this, as a much larger clone is one base away. The rearrangement uses TRBV6-2 or TRBV6-3 and TRBJ2-3; tentatively, D is TRBD1 (6 bases). The DNA end is more similar to TRBJ1-5, so the J call may be wrong. CDR3 length equals 12 residues. CDR1 is MNHEY, CDR2 SVGEGT, per germline. For the CDR3, the DNA is TGTGCCAGCAGCTGGACAGACGATACGCAGCATTTT. Protein: CASSWTDDTQHF.

The rearrangement uses TRBV24-1 and TRBJ1-1, with 11 positions matching TRBD1. Germline V gene data show CDR1 as KGHDR and CDR2 as SFDVKD. The CDR3 contains 15 residues. Unmatched junction bases numbered 7, after V lost 5 bases and J lost 6 bases. The CDR3 reads CATSGDRGVYAEAFF. CDR3 DNA: TGTGCCACCAGTGGGGACAGGGGGGTCTACGCTGAAGCTTTCTTT.

This CDR3 reads CASTTVGGVSGGSYNEQFF. CDR3 nucleotide sequence: TGTGCCAGCACGACCGTGGGAGGGGTTAGCGGGGGGTCCTACAATGAGCAGTTCTTC. The chain joins TRBV12-3 or TRBV12-4 to TRBJ2-1, with TRBD2 matching 10 bases. The CDR3 has 19 amino acids. J was trimmed by 1 base and V by 7 bases; bases with no gene match: 16.

The CDR3 DNA is TGTGCCAGCAGTGACGGGGCGAACACTGAAGCTTTCTTT. This encodes CASSDGANTEAFF. The chain joins TRBV2 to TRBJ1-1; D might be TRBD1 (5 bases). This CDR3 region has 13 residues. Looked up from germline, CDR1 is SNHLY and CDR2 is FYNNEI. V gave up 3 bases and J gave up 1 base, with 6 bases separating them.

This clonotype has a count of ten or more. The CDR3 sequence: CASNPGSGYLVEGQFF. CDR3 in DNA: TGTGCCAGCAATCCGGGATCGGGGTACCTAGTGGAAGGGCAGTTCTTC. The chain has TRBV28 and TRBJ2-1; TRBD2 might be the D (5 bases). CDR3 length: 16 amino acids. Trimming shortened V by 7 bases and J by 12 bases, and 28 bases separated the two germline ends. Germline CDR1 MDHEN, CDR2 SYDVKM.

In its sample, this clonotype was seen many times. The chain joins TRBV7-9 to TRBJ2-3, with unresolved D. CDR3 length: 14 amino acids. Germline-derived CDR1 and CDR2 are SEHNR and FQNEAQ (reference sequence). V shed 5 bases and J shed 0 bases, with 9 bases lying between them. The chain's CDR3 is CASSLGVSTDTQYF. Here the CDR3 DNA reads TGTGCCAGCAGCCTAGGAGTGAGCACAGATACGCAGTATTTT.

The sample holds many counts of this clonotype. CDR3 bases: TGTGCCAGCAGTCCCCTGGGCCGGGTAGCGGGGGCTGTGGGGGAGCAGTACTTC. Protein sequence: CASSPLGRVAGAVGEQYF. This sequence joins TRBV28 and TRBJ2-7; 9 bases agree with TRBD2. Germline V gives CDR1 MDHEN, CDR2 SYDVKM. With V trimmed by 5 bases and J by 7 bases, 21 bases remained unmatched. The CDR3 has 18 amino acids. Full variable domain (outside the CDR3, taken from reference TRBV28 and TRBJ2-7): DVKVTQSSRYLVKRTGEKVFLECVQDMDHENMFWYRQDPGLGLRLIYFSYDVKMKEKGDIPEGYSVSREKKERFSLILESASTNQTSMYLCASSPLGRVAGAVGEQYFGPGTRLTVT.

V usage is TRBV6-1 and J usage is TRBJ2-1, with 10 positions matching TRBD1. This CDR3 is 16 amino acids long. The germline CDR1 and CDR2 sequences are MNHNS and SASEGT. The junction had 5 bases not matched to a gene; V was cut back by 5 bases and J by 1 base. CDR3: CASSPDRGTSYNEQFF. CDR3 bases: TGTGCCAGCAGTCCGGACAGGGGGACATCCTACAATGAGCAGTTCTTC.

The CDR3 region is CANTLAIRDRGNEQFF. The CDR3 DNA is TGTGCCAACACCTTAGCAATCCGGGACAGGGGCAATGAGCAGTTCTTC. This chain links TRBV7-6 with TRBJ2-1, with 10 bases identical to TRBD1. The CDR3 runs 16 residues. Trimming cost V 10 bases and J 6 bases; bases outside gene matches: 15. CDR1 SGHVS and CDR2 FNYEAQ come from the germline V gene.

At least ten counts were recorded for this clonotype. This chain uses TRBV28 with TRBJ1-5, with D perhaps TRBD1 (5 bases). The CDR3 totals 15 residues. Per germline, CDR1 MDHEN and CDR2 SYDVKM. V lost 2 bases, J lost 4 bases, and 12 bases lay in between. CDR3 nucleotides: TGTGCCAGCAGTTTAGAGGCAGGGAGTAATCAGCCCCAGCATTTT. As protein: CASSLEAGSNQPQHF.

V usage is TRBV6-1 and J usage is TRBJ1-6; perhaps TRBD1 as D (6 bases). This CDR3 is built from 13 residues. CDR1 and CDR2 (germline): MNHNS, SASEGT. V lost 10 bases to trimming and J lost 4 bases, with 11 bases between them. The CDR3 sequence is CATNREYNSPLHF. In DNA form, the CDR3 reads TGTGCCACCAACAGGGAGTATAATTCACCCCTCCACTTT.

This clonotype was seen only once. The gene calls are TRBV7-2 and TRBJ2-3, with a weak D call TRBD2 (7 bases). This CDR3 has 17 residues. V lost 1 base and J lost 9, with 23 bases in between. Germline CDR1 is SGHTA and CDR2 is FQGNSA. CDR3 region: CASSLEDLDAGAGTQYF. In DNA, the CDR3 is TGTGCCAGCAGCTTAGAGGATTTGGATGCGGGGGCAGGGACGCAGTATTTT.

This clonotype has ten or more counts. This rearrangement joins TRBV11-2 to TRBJ2-1, with 9 bases identical to TRBD2. The CDR3 sequence is 15 residues long. Trimming cost V 1 base and J 8 bases; bases outside gene matches: 6. The V gene's germline CDR1 is SGHAT and CDR2 FQNNGV. The CDR3: CASSLARGGRDEQFF. DNA for the CDR3: TGTGCCAGCAGCTTAGCGCGGGGGGGCAGGGATGAGCAGTTCTTC.

The chain employs TRBV7-2 and TRBJ1-2, with TRBD1 matching over 10 bases. Looked up from germline, CDR1 is SGHTA and CDR2 is FQGNSA. V shed 1 base, J shed 7 bases, and the junction held 3 bases outside the gene matches. This CDR3 is built from 14 residues. The CDR3 sequence is CASSLGQGALGYTF. CDR3 nucleotide sequence: TGTGCCAGCAGCTTAGGACAGGGGGCGCTTGGCTACACCTTC. Full variable domain (missing parts from reference TRBV7-2 and TRBJ1-2): GAGVSQSPSNKVTEKGKDVELRCDPISGHTALYWYRQSLGQGLEFLIYFQGNSAPDKSGLPSDRFSAERTGGSVSTLTIQRTQQEDSAVYLCASSLGQGALGYTFGSGTRLTVV.

This clonotype was seen many times. V is TRBV9 and J is TRBJ2-3, with D uncertain. In germline, CDR1 is SGDLS, CDR2 YYNGEE. The V end lost 0 bases, the J end lost 2 bases, and 10 bases lay between the germline ends. The CDR3 runs to 15 residues. The CDR3 region has the DNA TGTGCCAGCAGCGTAGGACCATTTTCCACAGATACGCAGTATTTT. Translating it yields CASSVGPFSTDTQYF.